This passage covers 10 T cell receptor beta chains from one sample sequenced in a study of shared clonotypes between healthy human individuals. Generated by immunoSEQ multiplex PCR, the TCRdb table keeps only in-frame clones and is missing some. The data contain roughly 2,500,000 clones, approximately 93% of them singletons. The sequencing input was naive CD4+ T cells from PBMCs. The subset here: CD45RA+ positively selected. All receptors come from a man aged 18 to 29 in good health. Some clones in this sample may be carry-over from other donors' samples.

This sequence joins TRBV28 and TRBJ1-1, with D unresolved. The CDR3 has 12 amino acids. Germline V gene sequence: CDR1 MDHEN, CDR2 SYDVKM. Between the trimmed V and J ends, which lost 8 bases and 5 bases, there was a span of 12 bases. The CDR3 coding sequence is TGTGCCAGCGAGATCCGAGGAACTGAAGCTTTCTTT. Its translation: CASEIRGTEAFF.

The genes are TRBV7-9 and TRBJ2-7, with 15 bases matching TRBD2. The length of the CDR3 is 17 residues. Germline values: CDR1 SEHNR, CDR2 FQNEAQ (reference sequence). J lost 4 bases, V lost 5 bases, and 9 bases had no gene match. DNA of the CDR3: TGTGCCAGCAGCCCGGGACTAGCGGGAGGCTTATGGTACGAGCAGTACTTC. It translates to CASSPGLAGGLWYEQYF.

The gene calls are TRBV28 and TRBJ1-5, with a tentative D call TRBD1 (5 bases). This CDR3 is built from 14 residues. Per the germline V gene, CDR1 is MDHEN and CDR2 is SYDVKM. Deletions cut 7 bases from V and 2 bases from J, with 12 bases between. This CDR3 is CASIPGYGNQPQHF. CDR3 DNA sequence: TGTGCCAGCATTCCAGGGTATGGCAATCAGCCCCAGCATTTT.

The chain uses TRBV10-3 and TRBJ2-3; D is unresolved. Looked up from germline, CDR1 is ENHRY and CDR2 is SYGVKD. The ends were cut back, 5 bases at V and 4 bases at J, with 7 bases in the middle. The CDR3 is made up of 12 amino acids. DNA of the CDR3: TGTGCCATCAGTATCGTGGCAGATACGCAGTATTTT. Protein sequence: CAISIVADTQYF.

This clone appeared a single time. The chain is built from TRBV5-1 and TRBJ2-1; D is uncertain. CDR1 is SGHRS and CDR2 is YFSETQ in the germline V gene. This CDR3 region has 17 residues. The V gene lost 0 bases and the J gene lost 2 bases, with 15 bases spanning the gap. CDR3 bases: TGCGCCAGCAGCTTGGATCCTCAAACCGGAACCTACAATGAGCAGTTCTTC. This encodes CASSLDPQTGTYNEQFF. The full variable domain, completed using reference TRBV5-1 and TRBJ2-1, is KAGVTQTPRYLIKTRGQQVTLSCSPISGHRSVSWYQQTPGQGLQFLFEYFSETQRNKGNFPGRFSGRQFSNSRSEMNVSTLELGDSALYLCASSLDPQTGTYNEQFFGPGTRLTVL.

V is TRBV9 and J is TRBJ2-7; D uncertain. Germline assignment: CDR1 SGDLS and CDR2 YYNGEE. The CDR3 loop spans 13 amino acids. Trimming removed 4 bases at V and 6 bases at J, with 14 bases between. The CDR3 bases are TGTGCCAGCAGCCAAGACGCCGGAATCGAGCAGTACTTC. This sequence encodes CASSQDAGIEQYF.

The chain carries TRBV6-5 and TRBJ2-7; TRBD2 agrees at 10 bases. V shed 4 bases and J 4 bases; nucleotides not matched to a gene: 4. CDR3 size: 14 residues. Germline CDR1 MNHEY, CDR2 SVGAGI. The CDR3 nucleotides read TGTGCCAGCAGTTCTAGCGGGAGAAGTTACGAGCAGTACTTC. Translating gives CASSSSGRSYEQYF.

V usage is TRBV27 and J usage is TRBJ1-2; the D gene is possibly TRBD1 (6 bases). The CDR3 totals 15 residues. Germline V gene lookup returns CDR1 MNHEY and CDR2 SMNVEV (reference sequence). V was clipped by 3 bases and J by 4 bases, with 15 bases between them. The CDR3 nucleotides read TGTGCCAGCAGTTTTTCCCAACAGGGAGGCTATGGCTACACCTTC. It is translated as CASSFSQQGGYGYTF.

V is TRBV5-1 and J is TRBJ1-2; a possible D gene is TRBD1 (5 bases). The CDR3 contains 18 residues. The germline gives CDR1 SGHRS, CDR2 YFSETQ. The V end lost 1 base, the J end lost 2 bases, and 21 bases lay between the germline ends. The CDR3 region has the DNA TGCGCCAGCAGCTTGAGGGGCCAAGGGGAAGGTTTGAACTATGGCTACACCTTC. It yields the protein CASSLRGQGEGLNYGYTF.

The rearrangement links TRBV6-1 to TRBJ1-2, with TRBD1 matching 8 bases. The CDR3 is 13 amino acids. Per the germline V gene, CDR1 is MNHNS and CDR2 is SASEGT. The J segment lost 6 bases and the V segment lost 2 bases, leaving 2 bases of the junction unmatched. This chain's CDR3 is CASSEQGAHGYTF. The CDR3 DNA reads TGTGCCAGCAGTGAACAGGGGGCTCATGGCTACACCTTC.